A selection of T cell receptor beta chains follows, all from one sample in a study of blood T cell repertoires in COVID-19. Produced via immunoSEQ multiplex PCR; TCRdb's table is partial and in-frame only. The sample has more than 140,000 clones; about 85% are singletons. The sequencing sample was made of peripheral blood. Receptors originate from a human donor in a cohort sampled during active COVID-19. CDR3s include the opening cysteine and the closing phenylalanine or tryptophan. D genes are given only for firm matches. The size entry is marked missing in some rows and otherwise reads once, few, many or a size class.

V gene	clone size	D gene	J gene	CDR3 protein	CDR3 DNA
TRBV18	-	TRBD1	TRBJ2-5	CASSPRQGAKTQYF	TGTGCCAGCTCACCAAGACAGGGGGCAAAGACCCAGTACTTC
TRBV5-4	-	TRBD1	TRBJ1-2	CASSAGQGHNYGYTF	TGTGCCAGCAGCGCAGGACAGGGGCATAACTATGGCTACACCTTC
TRBV15	-	TRBD2	TRBJ2-7	CATSRHGLAGPYEQYF	TGTGCCACCAGCAGACATGGACTAGCGGGACCCTACGAGCAGTACTTC
TRBV9	-	-	TRBJ2-5	CASSVAPKILGGQETQYF	TGTGCCAGCAGCGTAGCCCCGAAGATCCTGGGGGGCCAAGAGACCCAGTACTTC
TRBV19	few	TRBD1	TRBJ2-7	CASSIGGQGSEQYF	TGTGCCAGTAGTATAGGGGGACAGGGGTCGGAGCAGTACTTC
TRBV7-2	-	TRBD1	TRBJ1-1	CASSLVLTGGAENTEAFF	TGTGCCAGCAGCTTAGTTTTGACAGGGGGCGCCGAGAACACTGAAGCTTTCTTT
TRBV7-6	-	TRBD1	TRBJ2-7	CASSYLPGTGENEQYF	TGTGCCAGCAGCTACCTCCCCGGGACAGGGGAAAACGAGCAGTACTTC
TRBV19	-	TRBD2	TRBJ2-5	CASSLAGRGQETQYF	TGTGCCAGTAGCCTAGCGGGGCGCGGTCAAGAGACCCAGTACTTC
TRBV3-1/TRBV3-2	-	-	TRBJ1-5	CASSQGGGQPQHF	TGTGCCAGCAGCCAGGGGGGGGGCCAGCCCCAGCATTTT
TRBV28	-	TRBD1	TRBJ2-1	CASGPGTGYNEQFF	TGTGCCAGCGGGCCCGGGACAGGGTACAATGAGCAGTTCTTC
TRBV19	-	TRBD2	TRBJ2-2	CASSLPRGTSGSTGELFF	TGTGCCAGTAGTCTCCCTAGGGGGACTAGCGGGAGTACCGGGGAGCTGTTTTTT
TRBV28	-	TRBD2	TRBJ2-3	CASSWAGGADTQYF	TGTGCCAGCAGCTGGGCGGGGGGGGCAGATACGCAGTATTTT
TRBV24-1	-	TRBD2	TRBJ2-5	CATSDMGLAFQETQYF	TGTGCCACCAGTGATATGGGACTAGCATTCCAAGAGACCCAGTACTTC
TRBV30	-	TRBD2	TRBJ2-1	CAWSVLSGRANEQFF	TGTGCCTGGAGTGTACTTAGCGGGAGGGCCAATGAGCAGTTCTTC
TRBV27	-	TRBD1	TRBJ1-2	CASKTGPYGYTF	TGTGCCAGCAAGACAGGGCCCTATGGCTACACCTTC
TRBV11-2	-	TRBD1	TRBJ2-3	CASNEQGLLTDTQYF	TGTGCCAGCAACGAACAGGGGCTTCTCACAGATACGCAGTATTTT
TRBV19	few	-	TRBJ2-1	CASTQGLDNEQFF	TGTGCCAGTACGCAGGGGCTAGACAATGAGCAGTTCTTC
TRBV28	once	-	TRBJ1-1	CASSSIGPFRGEAFF	TGTGCCAGCAGTTCCATCGGCCCCTTCAGGGGTGAAGCTTTCTTT
TRBV18	-	-	TRBJ2-1	CASSREISGEQFF	TGTGCCAGCTCAAGAGAGATAAGTGGTGAGCAGTTCTTC
TRBV4-1	once	TRBD2	TRBJ2-1	CASSQEMGLAGVHNEQFF	TGCGCCAGCAGCCAAGAAATGGGACTAGCGGGAGTGCACAATGAGCAGTTCTTC
TRBV11-1	-	TRBD1	TRBJ2-7	CASSSRTGRSYEQYF	TGTGCCAGCAGCTCCCGGACAGGGCGGTCCTACGAGCAGTACTTC
TRBV24-1	-	-	TRBJ1-5	CATQARGTNQPQHF	TGTGCCACCCAGGCCAGGGGAACCAATCAGCCCCAGCATTTT
TRBV2	-	-	TRBJ2-3	CASSWTEDTQYF	TGTGCCAGCAGCTGGACAGAAGATACGCAGTATTTT
TRBV20-1	-	-	TRBJ2-7	CSARTTYEQYF	TGCAGTGCTAGGACAACCTACGAGCAGTACTTC
TRBV10-3	-	-	TRBJ2-3	CAISGDLSDTDTQYF	TGTGCCATCAGCGGGGACTTGTCAGACACAGATACGCAGTATTTT
TRBV28	-	TRBD1	TRBJ1-4	CASSQQGAREKLFF	TGTGCCAGCAGTCAACAGGGGGCTCGCGAAAAACTGTTTTTT
TRBV6-2/TRBV6-3	-	-	TRBJ1-1	CASSYGAGTLNTEAFF	TGTGCCAGCAGTTACGGGGCAGGTACCCTGAACACTGAAGCTTTCTTT
TRBV5-5	-	-	TRBJ1-1	CASSLVGGTNTEAFF	TGTGCCAGCAGCTTGGTGGGGGGTACGAACACTGAAGCTTTCTTT
TRBV11-1	-	-	TRBJ1-1	CASSLEGGWNTEAFF	TGTGCCAGCAGCTTAGAGGGCGGGTGGAACACTGAAGCTTTCTTT
TRBV9	-	TRBD2	TRBJ2-2	CASSVAAGGNTGELFF	TGTGCCAGCAGCGTAGCGGCGGGGGGGAACACCGGGGAGCTGTTTTTT
TRBV6-5	-	TRBD2	TRBJ2-1	CASRGTSASYNEQFF	TGTGCCAGCAGGGGGACTAGCGCGTCGTACAATGAGCAGTTCTTC
TRBV7-2	-	TRBD1	TRBJ2-7	CASSLASRGPTYEQYF	TGTGCCAGCAGCTTAGCGTCCAGGGGGCCAACCTACGAGCAGTACTTC
TRBV7-3	-	TRBD2	TRBJ2-1	CASSLRASGFNEQFF	TGTGCCAGCAGCTTAAGGGCTAGCGGCTTCAATGAGCAGTTCTTC
TRBV5-6	-	-	TRBJ2-3	CASSGFADSPDTQYF	TGTGCCAGCAGCGGGTTCGCGGACAGTCCAGATACGCAGTATTTT
TRBV10-3	-	TRBD1	TRBJ2-5	CAIGQGQETQYF	TGTGCCATCGGACAGGGGCAAGAGACCCAGTACTTC
TRBV6-5	-	-	TRBJ1-4	CASRRGQVGEKLFF	TGTGCCAGCAGGCGAGGGCAGGTCGGCGAAAAACTGTTTTTT
TRBV21-1	-	-	TRBJ2-1	CASSSVDRERYNEQFF	TGTGCCAGCAGCTCCGTTGATAGGGAGCGATACAATGAGCAGTTCTTC
TRBV7-3	once	-	TRBJ2-2	CASSLRRVTNTGELFF	TGTGCCAGCAGCTTAAGGCGGGTTACAAACACCGGGGAGCTGTTTTTT
TRBV25-1	-	-	TRBJ1-1	CASQAPQGSFTEAFF	TGTGCCAGCCAAGCACCGCAGGGAAGTTTCACTGAAGCTTTCTTT
TRBV7-9	-	-	TRBJ2-2	CASSLDRESGELFF	TGTGCCAGCAGCTTAGACAGGGAGTCCGGGGAGCTGTTTTTT
TRBV7-2	-	-	TRBJ2-2	CASSSYRVRDTGELFF	TGTGCCAGCAGCTCTTACAGGGTTCGGGACACCGGGGAGCTGTTTTTT
TRBV14	-	TRBD2	TRBJ2-1	CASSQGLAGLTRSDEQFF	TGTGCCAGCAGCCAAGGTCTAGCGGGTCTTACAAGGAGCGATGAGCAGTTCTTC
TRBV7-8	-	-	TRBJ1-1	CASSLGGRRTEAFF	TGTGCCAGCAGCTTAGGTGGGCGCCGAACTGAAGCTTTCTTT
TRBV30	-	TRBD1	TRBJ1-1	CAWKRDSAYTEAFF	TGTGCCTGGAAACGGGACAGCGCGTACACTGAAGCTTTCTTT
TRBV11-3	-	-	TRBJ2-7	CASSLGSSYEQYF	TGTGCCAGCAGCTTGGGGAGCTCCTACGAGCAGTACTTC
TRBV28	-	TRBD1	TRBJ1-4	CASSSGTGGSSTNEKLFF	TGTGCCAGCAGTTCCGGGACAGGGGGCTCTTCCACTAATGAAAAACTGTTTTTT
TRBV5-1	-	TRBD2	TRBJ2-1	CASSFLRSLGGDDEQFF	TGCGCCAGCAGCTTTTTGAGGTCCCTTGGGGGGGACGATGAGCAGTTCTTC
TRBV7-9	-	TRBD1	TRBJ2-2	CASSSLTGHTGELFF	TGTGCCAGCAGCTCCCTGACAGGGCACACCGGGGAGCTGTTTTTT
TRBV9	-	TRBD1	TRBJ1-2	CASRQGAGYGYTF	TGTGCCAGTCGACAGGGGGCTGGTTATGGCTACACCTTC
TRBV28	-	TRBD1	TRBJ1-3	CASRLYAGQGSENTIYF	TGTGCCAGCAGATTGTATGCGGGACAGGGGAGCGAAAACACCATATATTTT
TRBV10-3	-	TRBD1	TRBJ2-5	CAISGGTGLKTQYF	TGTGCCATCAGTGGTGGGACAGGGCTGAAGACCCAGTACTTC
TRBV19	few	-	TRBJ2-3	CASTPGDRGTDTQYF	TGTGCCAGTACCCCAGGGGACCGAGGCACAGATACGCAGTATTTT
TRBV21-1	-	-	TRBJ2-2	CASRTRLAENTGELFF	TGTGCCAGCAGAACCCGACTAGCGGAAAACACCGGGGAGCTGTTTTTT